These 13 T cell receptor beta chains came from one sample sequenced in a study of cytomegalovirus exposure and HLA in healthy donors. The PCR made use of 60 Vbeta and 13 Jbeta primers. Repertoires were generated with immunoSEQ multiplex PCR, while TCRdb's copy carries only in-frame clones and drops some. The sample has some 95,000 clones; 65% to 80% are singletons. The specimen was PBMCs. The receptors here all came from a woman between 18 and 30 years old in good health and CMV-seropositive.

The chain recombines TRBV15 with TRBJ2-5, with 8 bases fitting TRBD2. The V gene's germline CDR1 is LNHNV and CDR2 YYDKDF (reference sequence). This CDR3 is built from 17 residues. The trim removed 1 base at V and 5 bases at J, leaving 12 bases unmatched. CDR3 DNA sequence: TGTGCCACCAGCAGAGTGGAGCGGGAGAAAGGTCCGGAGACCCAGTACTTC. Translation: CATSRVEREKGPETQYF.

The chain couples TRBV4-3 to TRBJ1-2, with no clear D. CDR3 length: 15 residues. Germline assignment: CDR1 LGHNA and CDR2 YSLEER. Trimming left V 1 base short and J 3 bases short, with 12 bases between. The CDR3 protein is CASSQVPVGDYGYTF. In DNA, the CDR3 is TGCGCCAGCAGCCAAGTCCCTGTCGGGGACTATGGCTACACCTTC.

The V gene is TRBV7-2, the J gene TRBJ1-1; 7 bases are shared with TRBD1. The CDR3 contains 16 residues. Germline V gives CDR1 SGHTA, CDR2 FQGNSA. Trimming at V came to 5 bases and at J to 0 bases, leaving 9 bases not matched to a gene. The CDR3 is CASSQGFRGMNTEAFF. DNA of the CDR3: TGTGCCAGCAGCCAGGGATTCAGGGGGATGAACACTGAAGCTTTCTTT.

The chain couples TRBV7-8 to TRBJ2-3; 14 nucleotides match TRBD2. V shed 5 bases, J shed 4 bases, and the junction held 5 bases outside the gene matches. The germline gives CDR1 SGHVS, CDR2 FQNEAQ. The CDR3 totals 16 residues. CDR3 sequence reads: CASSARTSGGSDTQYF. In DNA, the CDR3 is TGTGCCAGCAGCGCCCGGACTAGCGGGGGGTCAGATACGCAGTATTTT.

The J gene is TRBJ1-2, the V gene TRBV27; tentative D call: TRBD1 (5 bases). CDR3 length: 12 amino acids. Germline V gene data show CDR1 as MNHEY and CDR2 as SMNVEV (reference sequence). V lost 6 bases and J lost 8, with 13 bases in between. CDR3 amino acids: CASSFQGNGYTF. CDR3 DNA: TGTGCCAGCAGCTTCCAGGGAAACGGCTACACCTTC.

A few counts support this clone. The chain carries TRBV2 and TRBJ2-3, with D possibly TRBD2 on 7 matching bases. The CDR3 has 17 residues. V lost 2 bases and J lost 0, with 15 bases in between. CDR1 and CDR2 from the germline V gene are SNHLY and FYNNEI. CDR3 sequence: CASSEFGGGPSTDTQYF. The CDR3 nucleotides are TGTGCCAGCAGTGAATTTGGCGGGGGCCCTAGCACAGATACGCAGTATTTT.

V is TRBV4-2 and J is TRBJ1-5; D unclear. Trimming stripped 4 bases from V and 5 bases from J, with 9 bases between. The germline CDR1 and CDR2 sequences are LGHNA and YNFKEQ. The CDR3 contains 13 residues. The CDR3 region is CASSPEIYQPQHF. DNA of the CDR3: TGTGCCAGCAGCCCGGAGATATATCAGCCCCAGCATTTT.

This chain joins TRBV5-6 and TRBJ2-1, with a possible D match to TRBD2 (5 bases). Germline values: CDR1 SGHDT, CDR2 YYEEEE. The CDR3 sequence is 16 residues long. Trimming cost V 6 bases and J 0 bases, with 16 bases left between them. The chain's CDR3 is CASTGDSGSSYNEQFF. The CDR3 bases are TGTGCCAGCACTGGGGATTCGGGGAGCTCCTACAATGAGCAGTTCTTC.

This chain links TRBV27 with TRBJ2-5; the match to TRBD1 covers 8 bases. TRBJ2-7 matches the DNA end more closely, so the J call is doubtful. There are 15 residues in the CDR3. Germline CDR1 is MNHEY and CDR2 is SMNVEV (reference sequence). The CDR3 sequence: CASSTRTGTNYEQYF. In DNA form, the CDR3 reads TGTGCCAGCAGTACCCGGACAGGGACCAACTACGAGCAGTACTTC.

This clone was counted between two and nine times. V gene TRBV4-3 combines with J gene TRBJ2-2; D gene ambiguous. The CDR3 loop spans 13 amino acids. Germline V gene sequence: CDR1 LGHNA, CDR2 YSLEER. Trimming left V 4 bases short and J 8 bases short, with 11 bases between. The CDR3 spells CASSLGTGGELFF. CDR3 nucleotides: TGCGCCAGCAGCCTTGGAACCGGGGGGGAGCTGTTTTTT.

This chain links TRBV6-5 with TRBJ1-2; D unclear. The CDR3 is made up of 14 amino acids. Germline V CDR1 and CDR2: MNHEY, SVGAGI. V lost 2 bases and J 4 bases, leaving 11 bases between the germline ends. The CDR3 bases are TGTGCCAGCAGTTACGGCGGCAGAGGCTATGGCTACACCTTC. Encoded protein: CASSYGGRGYGYTF.

The J gene is TRBJ2-5, the V gene TRBV7-9, with 11 positions matching TRBD2. Germline V CDR1 and CDR2: SEHNR, FQNEAQ (reference sequence). V was pared by 5 bases and J by 4 bases, with 6 bases of the junction left unmatched. This CDR3 has 15 amino acids. Here the CDR3 DNA reads TGTGCCAGCAGCCCCCGGACTAGCGGGCCAGAGACCCAGTACTTC. Translating it yields CASSPRTSGPETQYF.

The table lists this clone with a few counts. The chain uses TRBV7-2 and TRBJ2-7, with D possibly being TRBD2 (7 bases). V was shortened by 5 bases and J by 4 bases, with 21 bases between the two germline ends. Germline lookup yields CDR1 SGHTA and CDR2 FQGNSA. The CDR3 contains 16 residues. The CDR3 here is CASSIQGGGAVYEQYF. As DNA, the CDR3 is TGTGCCAGCAGCATCCAAGGGGGAGGGGCTGTGTACGAGCAGTACTTC.